Shown below are 3 T cell receptor beta chains from a single sample sequenced in a study of long-term antiretroviral therapy in people with HIV. It was version v3.0 of the immunoSEQ assay that was run at survey level. Clones were sequenced by immunoSEQ multiplex PCR, and TCRdb holds only the in-frame ones, with some missing. The sample consists of roughly 25,000 clones, around 85% of them appearing once. Sequenced here: unsorted PBMCs, sampled 2.3 years after starting antiretroviral therapy. Source of these receptors: a man aged 40-55 years with HIV.

A few counts support this clone. The chain has TRBV4-1 and TRBJ2-1, with TRBD2 identical over 7 bases. The CDR3 contains 15 residues. CDR1 is MGHRA, CDR2 YSYEKL, per germline. Losses at the gene ends were 2 bases for V and 5 bases for J; bases not matched to a gene: 6. The CDR3 bases are TGCGCCAGCAGCCAATCAAGCGGGGCTAACAATGAGCAGTTCTTC. It encodes CASSQSSGANNEQFF.

The chain couples TRBV29-1 to TRBJ2-1, with a tentative D call TRBD2 (6 bases). The CDR3 has 14 residues. V lost 6 bases and J lost 4, with 16 bases in between. Germline-derived CDR1 and CDR2 are SQVTM and ANQGSEA. CDR3 residues: CSVPPGEGYNEQFF. The CDR3 DNA sequence: TGCAGCGTCCCGCCGGGAGAAGGATACAATGAGCAGTTCTTC.

The CDR3 reads CASSGQGATYEQYF. The CDR3, as DNA: TGTGCCAGCAGTGGACAGGGGGCCACCTACGAGCAGTACTTC. The chain employs TRBV27 and TRBJ2-7; 11 nucleotides align to TRBD1. Trimming took 5 bases from V and 2 from J; bases not matched to a gene: 2. The CDR3 has 14 amino acids. The germline gives CDR1 MNHEY, CDR2 SMNVEV (reference sequence).